The clone carrying this TCR beta chain was detected many times. Trimming removed 3 bases from V and 6 bases from J, with 15 bases in between. The CDR3 length is 14 residues. Germline CDR1 is SQVTM and CDR2 is ANQGSEA. These data belong to a study of T-cell reconstitution after alpha-beta-depleted transplantation in children. Unique molecular identifiers were used to barcode this TCRbeta library. MiXCR, run by TCRdb on the PCR reads, gives a single entry per CDR3 protein. Here the sample spans about 370,000 distinct CDR3 sequences, roughly 22% being singletons. This chain joins TRBV29-1 and TRBJ2-1, with D tentatively TRBD1 (5 bases). This clonotype was sampled from a human donor who donated a stem cell graft to a child with acute myeloid leukemia. The sample was PBMCs from the stem cell graft donor, taken from the stem cell graft. The CDR3, as DNA: TGCAGCGTTGAGCAGGGAATGTACCGCAATGAGCAGTTCTTC. This gives the protein CSVEQGMYRNEQFF.